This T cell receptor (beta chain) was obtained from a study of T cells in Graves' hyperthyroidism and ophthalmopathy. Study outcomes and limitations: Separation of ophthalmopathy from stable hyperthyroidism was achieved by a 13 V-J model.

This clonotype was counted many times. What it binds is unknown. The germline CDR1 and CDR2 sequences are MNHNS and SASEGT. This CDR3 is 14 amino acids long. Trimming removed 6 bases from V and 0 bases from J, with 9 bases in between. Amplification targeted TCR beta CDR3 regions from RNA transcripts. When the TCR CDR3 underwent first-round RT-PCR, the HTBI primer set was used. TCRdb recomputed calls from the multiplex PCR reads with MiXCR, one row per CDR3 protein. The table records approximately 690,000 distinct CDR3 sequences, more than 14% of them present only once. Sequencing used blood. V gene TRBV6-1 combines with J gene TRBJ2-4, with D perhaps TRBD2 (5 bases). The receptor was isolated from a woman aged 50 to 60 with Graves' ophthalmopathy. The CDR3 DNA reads TGTGCCAGCAGGGACTTTCTAGCCAAAAACATTCAGTACTTC. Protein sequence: CASRDFLAKNIQYF.